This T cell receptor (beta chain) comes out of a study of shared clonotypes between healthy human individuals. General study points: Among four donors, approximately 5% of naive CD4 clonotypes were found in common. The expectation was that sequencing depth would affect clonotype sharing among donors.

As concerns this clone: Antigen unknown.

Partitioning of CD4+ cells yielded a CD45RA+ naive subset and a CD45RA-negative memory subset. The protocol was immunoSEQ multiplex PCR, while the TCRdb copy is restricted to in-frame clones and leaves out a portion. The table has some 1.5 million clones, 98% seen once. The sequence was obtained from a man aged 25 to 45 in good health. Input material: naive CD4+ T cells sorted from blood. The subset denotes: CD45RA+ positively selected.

Written as DNA, the CDR3 is TGCGCCAGCAGCCTGGGAGTTTATAGCAATCAGCCCCAGCATTTT. It encodes CASSLGVYSNQPQHF. The V gene is TRBV4-1, the J gene TRBJ1-5; no reliable D call. The germline V and J ends were trimmed by 4 bases and 0 bases, with 10 bases remaining between them. The germline CDR1 and CDR2 sequences are MGHRA and YSYEKL. CDR3 length equals 15 residues.